This T cell receptor (beta chain) was sequenced during a study of T cell repertoires in cytomegalovirus infection. Findings and caveats of the study: Dominating the ex vivo response were HLA-C-restricted CMV-specific TCR beta clonotypes.

Via MiXCR, TCRdb re-called the reads, giving one row per CDR3 protein. This table holds about 470,000 distinct CDR3 sequences, about two fifths found once. This clonotype appeared a single time. Antigen unknown. Germline-derived CDR1 and CDR2 are KGHSH and LQKENI. V shed 6 bases, J shed 5 bases, and the junction held 8 bases outside the gene matches. The CDR3 covers 14 residues. The chain joins TRBV18 to TRBJ2-5, with 8 bases lining up with TRBD1. Specimen: cultured PBMCs, collected from culture after CMV antigen stimulation. The sequence was obtained from a human donor in good health (CMV status not recorded). Some clones in this sample may be carry-over from other donors' samples. The CDR3 bases are TGTGCCAGCTCTCCTGTGACAGGGGTTGAGACCCAGTACTTC. Residues: CASSPVTGVETQYF.